This record covers a single T cell receptor (beta chain). The target antigen is unknown. Generated by immunoSEQ multiplex PCR, the TCRdb table keeps only in-frame clones and is missing some. The sample has roughly 8,300 clones; over 60% are singletons. The data were taken from a study of PD-1 blockade in classical Hodgkin lymphoma. Study-level findings and limits: The authors excluded patients who started nivolumab under 1 year after ASCT.

Brentuximab vedotin exposure varied, and every patient relapsed after autologous stem cell transplantation. The study purified CD4+ T cells from thawed PBMCs using magnetic negative selection. The V end was cut by 4 bases, the J end by 4 bases, with 2 bases between. The CDR3 is 11 residues long. Germline assignment: CDR1 SEHNR and CDR2 FQNEAQ (reference sequence). V is TRBV7-9 and J is TRBJ2-1; D not certain. This receptor was taken from a human donor with classical Hodgkin lymphoma. Sample: CD4+ T cells from blood, taken at baseline. CDR3 loop: CASSYYNEQFF. The CDR3 coding sequence is TGTGCCAGCAGCTATTACAATGAGCAGTTCTTC.